These 19 T cell receptor beta chains were all obtained from the same sample, sequenced in a study of blood T cells in healthy people across ages (dated by TCRdb to the mid-2010s). The library was made by 5' RACE. The instrument given in TCRdb is Illumina HiSeq 2500. A second PCR of about 7 to 12 cycles was run with a J-beta primer mix and a sample-barcoded 5' primer. TCRdb took the public reads, trimmed them with fastp at Q25, ran MiXCR for clone calling and kept in-frame beta chains. Rows with one shared CDR3 protein collapse into an entry with the most common genes and DNA. Present in this sample are 1.5 million or so distinct CDR3 sequences, roughly 45% of which were seen just once. The ten largest clones add up to 7.9% of the sample. Sequences were obtained from blood. All receptors derive from a woman aged 18-35 years in good health.

The gene calls are TRBV24-1 and TRBJ2-1; no firm D call. From germline, CDR1 is KGHDR and CDR2 SFDVKD. V shed 4 bases and J shed 4 bases, with 19 bases lying between them. CDR3 length: 17 residues. The CDR3 region has the DNA TGTGCCACCAGTGACGGGTTAGGTGTAGCAAAATACAATGAGCAGTTCTTC. Translation: CATSDGLGVAKYNEQFF.

The rearrangement joins TRBV6-5 to TRBJ2-7; D is possibly TRBD1 or TRBD2 (5 bases each). CDR3 length: 14 amino acids. Germline assignment: CDR1 MNHEY and CDR2 SVGAGI. The V and J ends lost 6 bases and 2 bases respectively, with 14 bases between them. The CDR3 nucleotides are TGTGCCAGCAGCCCATGGGACGGAACCTACGAGCAGTACTTC. Amino acids: CASSPWDGTYEQYF.

This clonotype was seen only a few times. This CDR3 reads CASSPKYTQYF. CDR3 bases: TGTGCCAGCAGCCCTAAGTATACGCAGTATTTT. The chain couples TRBV11-2 to TRBJ2-3; no clear D. The CDR3 contains 11 residues. Trimming removed 5 bases from V and 7 bases from J, with 7 bases in between. CDR1 is SGHAT, CDR2 FQNNGV, per germline.

This clonotype was recorded a few times. The chain combines TRBV6-5 with TRBJ2-7; 8 nucleotides line up with TRBD1. The CDR3 length is 14 residues. Trimming cost V 7 bases and J 0 bases; bases outside gene matches: 5. Germline CDR1 is MNHEY and CDR2 is SVGAGI. CDR3 loop: CASNLGQGSYEQYF. CDR3 nucleotides: TGTGCCAGCAACCTAGGACAGGGCTCCTACGAGCAGTACTTC.

The V gene is TRBV5-1, the J gene TRBJ1-5; 9 bases map to TRBD1. Germline V gives CDR1 SGHRS, CDR2 YFSETQ. CDR3 length equals 16 residues. Germline trimming cut 4 bases from V and 2 bases from J; bases unmatched to any gene: 7. The chain's CDR3 is CASSAGTGSGNQPQHF. CDR3 sequence (DNA): TGCGCCAGCAGCGCGGGGACAGGGAGTGGCAATCAGCCCCAGCATTTT. The variable domain in full, completed from reference TRBV5-1 and TRBJ1-5, reads KAGVTQTPRYLIKTRGQQVTLSCSPISGHRSVSWYQQTPGQGLQFLFEYFSETQRNKGNFPGRFSGRQFSNSRSEMNVSTLELGDSALYLCASSAGTGSGNQPQHFGDGTRLSIL.

V usage is TRBV14 and J usage is TRBJ2-5; D is possibly TRBD2 (7 bases). The V end lost 4 bases, the J end lost 5 bases, and 20 bases lay between the germline ends. This CDR3 has 16 amino acids. In germline, CDR1 is SGHDN, CDR2 FVKESK. CDR3 DNA sequence: TGTGCCAGCAGCCCCTCGATAGGGGGGGGCTGGGAGACCCAGTACTTC. Protein product: CASSPSIGGGWETQYF.

The chain combines TRBV7-2 with TRBJ1-5, with unresolved D. Germline CDR1 is SGHTA and CDR2 is FQGNSA. Trimming removed 5 bases at V and 6 bases at J, with 14 bases between. The CDR3 spans 14 residues. The CDR3 DNA sequence: TGTGCCAGCAGCCGATGGGTCGCAGGTCAGCCCCAGCATTTT. Its protein is CASSRWVAGQPQHF.

This chain connects TRBV9 to TRBJ2-3; no reliable D call. The CDR3 covers 16 residues. The V end lost 0 bases, the J end lost 0 bases, and 11 bases lay between the germline ends. CDR1 and CDR2 (germline): SGDLS, YYNGEE. The CDR3 region has the DNA TGTGCCAGCAGCGTAGATGGGTACACTAGCACAGATACGCAGTATTTT. As protein: CASSVDGYTSTDTQYF.

CDR3 DNA: TGTGCCATTGGGACAGGGGGGTCCTACGAGCAGTACTTC. Translation: CAIGTGGSYEQYF. The chain joins TRBV10-3 to TRBJ2-7, with 11 positions matching TRBD1. This CDR3 has 13 residues. J lost 1 base, V lost 9 bases, and 2 bases had no gene match. Germline CDR1 is ENHRY and CDR2 is SYGVKD.

This clonotype was counted only a few times. This chain connects TRBV5-5 to TRBJ1-2; 7 bases agree with TRBD1. V dropped 3 bases and J dropped 4; count of bases not matched to a gene: 9. The CDR3 is made up of 15 amino acids. Germline CDR1 and CDR2: SGHKS and YYEKEE (reference sequence). The CDR3 here is CASSSSAGDSYGYTF. Here the CDR3 DNA reads TGTGCCAGCAGCTCTTCGGCGGGGGACAGCTATGGCTACACCTTC.

This clonotype has just a few counts. The J gene is TRBJ2-7, the V gene TRBV7-2; a possible D gene is TRBD2 (5 bases). The V end lost 3 bases, the J end lost 3 bases, and 12 bases lay between the germline ends. The CDR3 has 14 amino acids. CDR1 is SGHTA and CDR2 is FQGNSA in the germline V gene. The CDR3 sequence is CASSFGLTLYEQYF. The CDR3 DNA reads as TGTGCCAGCAGCTTCGGACTGACCCTCTACGAGCAGTACTTC.

This clonotype was counted many times. The chain couples TRBV4-2 to TRBJ2-7; TRBD1 might be the D (6 bases). This CDR3 is 16 amino acids long. V lost 0 bases, J lost 1 base, and 13 bases lay in between. Germline CDR1 reads LGHNA; CDR2 reads YNFKEQ. The CDR3 sequence: CASSQDWGPASYEQYF. The CDR3 DNA reads as TGTGCCAGCAGCCAAGATTGGGGGCCAGCGTCCTACGAGCAGTACTTC.

This clonotype was seen a single time. This sequence joins TRBV28 and TRBJ2-5; 9 bases map to TRBD2. V was pared by 6 bases and J by 11 bases, with 16 bases of the junction left unmatched. The germline V gene encodes CDR1 MDHEN and CDR2 SYDVKM. The CDR3 totals 15 residues. The CDR3 reads CASRSGGPYYNEQYF. CDR3 bases: TGTGCCAGCAGAAGCGGGGGGCCGTATTACAATGAGCAGTACTTC.

The chain joins TRBV29-1 to TRBJ2-1; D is possibly TRBD1 (5 bases). The CDR3 contains 12 residues. V lost 4 bases, J lost 5 bases, and 9 bases lay in between. In germline, CDR1 is SQVTM, CDR2 ANQGSEA. CDR3 region: CSVGGRNNEQFF. CDR3 nucleotides: TGCAGCGTTGGGGGCCGGAACAATGAGCAGTTCTTC.

The V call is TRBV5-1, the J call TRBJ1-5; no definite D call. Germline V CDR1 and CDR2: SGHRS, YFSETQ. The V gene lost 5 bases and the J gene lost 0 bases, with 15 bases spanning the gap. The CDR3 runs to 16 residues. The CDR3 protein is CASRPGGIDSNQPQHF. The CDR3 DNA follows: TGCGCCAGCAGGCCCGGAGGGATAGATAGCAATCAGCCCCAGCATTTT.

The rearrangement uses TRBV30 and TRBJ2-1; D not certain. The CDR3 totals 18 residues. Trimming shortened V by 8 bases and J by 4 bases, and 30 bases separated the two germline ends. CDR1 GTSNPN and CDR2 SVGIG come from the germline V gene (reference sequence). The CDR3 reads CARKFILTSRAAYNEQFF. As DNA, the CDR3 is TGTGCCCGGAAGTTCATCCTCACATCCCGGGCGGCGTACAATGAGCAGTTCTTC.

The CDR3 spells CASSLILSGASSTDTQYF. The CDR3 DNA reads TGTGCCAGCAGTTTAATTCTTAGCGGGGCGTCTAGCACAGATACGCAGTATTTT. The chain recombines TRBV12-3 or TRBV12-4 with TRBJ2-3; 8 positions match TRBD2. V was clipped by 2 bases and J by 0 bases; unmatched bases: 10. The CDR3 has 18 residues.

This clonotype was picked up a small number of times. The rearrangement links TRBV7-9 to TRBJ1-2; 7 bases align to TRBD1. After removal of 5 bases from V and 8 bases from J, the junction contained 17 bases not matched to a gene. Germline V lookup: CDR1 SEHNR, CDR2 FQNEAQ (reference sequence). The CDR3 length is 16 residues. The CDR3 DNA reads TGTGCCAGCAGCACAGAGGTGGCAGGGGGTATTGGAGGCTACACCTTC. Its protein is CASSTEVAGGIGGYTF. The full variable domain, completed using reference TRBV7-9 and TRBJ1-2, is DTGVSQNPRHKITKRGQNVTFRCDPISEHNRLYWYRQTLGQGPEFLTYFQNEAQLEKSRLLSDRFSAERPKGSFSTLEIQRTEQGDSAMYLCASSTEVAGGIGGYTFGSGTRLTVV.

CDR3 sequence reads: CSARTTRTSGYEQYF. DNA of the CDR3: TGCAGTGCTAGAACAACTCGGACTAGCGGTTACGAGCAGTACTTC. The rearrangement joins TRBV20-1 to TRBJ2-7; the match to TRBD2 covers 10 bases. Germline V gives CDR1 DFQATT, CDR2 SNEGSKA (reference sequence). This CDR3 contains 15 residues. Unmatched junction bases numbered 8, after V lost 2 bases and J lost 4 bases.